Presented here are 5 T cell receptor beta chains from one specimen sequenced in a study of T cells in Graves' hyperthyroidism and ophthalmopathy. It was RNA transcripts that yielded the amplified TCR beta CDR3 regions. With the HTBI primer set, the TCR CDR3 went through a first round of RT-PCR. TCRdb re-called the multiplex PCR reads with MiXCR, one entry per CDR3 protein. The top ten hold approximately 27% of the sample, which has some 370,000 distinct CDR3 sequences, around 15% seen once. Specimen: blood. The receptors shown here come from a man aged 50-59 years with Graves' ophthalmopathy.

V usage is TRBV9 and J usage is TRBJ2-3; D call uncertain. V lost 1 base, J lost 4 bases, and 7 bases lay in between. Germline CDR1 SGDLS, CDR2 YYNGEE. This CDR3 region has 13 residues. The CDR3 here is CASSVILADTQYF. CDR3 nucleotide sequence: TGTGCCAGCAGCGTAATTTTGGCAGATACGCAGTATTTT.

The table lists this clonotype with many counts. V and J are TRBV12-3 or TRBV12-4 and TRBJ2-3; 8 nucleotides agree with TRBD1. The junction had 10 bases not matched to a gene; V was cut back by 6 bases and J by 8 bases. The CDR3 runs 14 residues. CDR3 nucleotide sequence: TGTGCCAGCAGGAGACCAGGGGGCTATGGTACGCAGTATTTT. Protein product: CASRRPGGYGTQYF.

J is TRBJ1-1 and V is TRBV19; 9 bases map to TRBD1. Germline CDR1 and CDR2: LNHDA and SQIVND (reference sequence). The V segment lost 5 bases and the J segment 4 bases; nucleotides outside the gene matches: 2. This CDR3 contains 13 residues. CDR3 DNA sequence: TGTGCCAGTAGTTGGGGACAGGGCACTGAAGCTTTCTTT. Protein: CASSWGQGTEAFF.

This clonotype showed up many times. This chain uses TRBV11-2 with TRBJ2-2, with 8 bases aligning to TRBD2. Trimming removed 4 bases from V and 6 bases from J; junction bases left unmatched: 13. The CDR3 extends over 17 amino acids. Germline CDR1 reads SGHAT; CDR2 reads FQNNGV. CDR3 region: CASSSDQTSVFSGELFF. The CDR3 coding sequence is TGTGCCAGCAGCTCCGACCAGACTAGCGTCTTTTCCGGGGAGCTGTTTTTT.

This clonotype was seen at least ten times. The V gene is TRBV20-1, the J gene TRBJ2-1; 10 nucleotides agree with TRBD2. In germline, CDR1 is DFQATT, CDR2 SNEGSKA (reference sequence). Unmatched junction bases numbered 3, after V lost 1 base and J lost 3 bases. The CDR3 covers 15 residues. CDR3 sequence (DNA): TGCAGTGCTAGAGCCACTAGCGGGAACTACAATGAGCAGTTCTTC. It codes for CSARATSGNYNEQFF.